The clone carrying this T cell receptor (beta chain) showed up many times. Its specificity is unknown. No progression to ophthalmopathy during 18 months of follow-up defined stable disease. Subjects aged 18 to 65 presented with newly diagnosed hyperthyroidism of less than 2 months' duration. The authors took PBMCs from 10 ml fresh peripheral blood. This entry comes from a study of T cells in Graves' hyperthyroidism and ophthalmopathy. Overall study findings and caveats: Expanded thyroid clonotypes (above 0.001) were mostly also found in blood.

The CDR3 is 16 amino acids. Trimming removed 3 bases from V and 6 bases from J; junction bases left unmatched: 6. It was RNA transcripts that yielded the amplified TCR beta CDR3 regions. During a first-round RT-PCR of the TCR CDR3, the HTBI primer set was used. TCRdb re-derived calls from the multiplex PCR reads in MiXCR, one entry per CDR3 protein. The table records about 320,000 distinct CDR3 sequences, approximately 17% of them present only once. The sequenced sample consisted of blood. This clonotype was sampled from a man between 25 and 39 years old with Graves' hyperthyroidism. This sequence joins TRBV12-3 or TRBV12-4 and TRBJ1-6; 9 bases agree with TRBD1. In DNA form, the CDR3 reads TGTGCCAGCAGTTTCCTTGCGGACAGGGGTAATTCACCCCTCCACTTT. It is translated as CASSFLADRGNSPLHF.